This T cell receptor (beta chain) came from a study of lymphopenia after photon versus proton radiotherapy (dated by TCRdb to between 2018 and 2021). About the full investigation: The immunological effects of photon versus proton radiation therapy were compared in patients with gastrointestinal tumors who developed high-grade lymphopenia. The cohort included approximately 22 patients with gastrointestinal tumors who developed lymphopenia after receiving either photon or proton therapy. The study aimed to characterize how the two radiation modalities differ in their impact on the immune system. What the work shows at the level of the full study, not this receptor alone: Proton-treated patients stayed relatively stable during treatment, while photon-treated patients lost naive T cells and TCR diversity and gained effector/memory populations. After the lymphocyte count nadir, repertoires from photon-treated patients showed oligoclonal expansion, particularly of CD8+ Temra cells, and this expansion drove the decline in diversity. Across the cohort, an inverse correlation was found between a larger post-nadir drop in TCR diversity and overall survival time among patients who died. The survival association was examined only in patients who died, and the authors described better survival with proton therapy as a possibility, not as a demonstrated result.

Preparation of the library involved the immunoSEQ multiplex PCR assay. Deep sequencing of rearranged TCR beta loci, alongside multiparametric flow cytometry, was used to profile T cell repertoires. This is the immuneACCESS table as TCRdb keeps it, with only in-frame sequences that have V and J called. A part of the clones is gone; compared with another copy, unresolved V genes explain less than half, and the rest is unexplained. This sample holds 10,000 to 15,000 clones; 89% were observed only once. Approximately 3% of the sample is in the top ten clones. Trimming at the junction amounts to 1 base on V and 2 bases on J, and the germline ends lie 6 bases apart. Measured from the cysteine to the phenylalanine, the CDR3 is 13 residues long. The entry retains the CDR3 DNA only, 39 bases that are in frame from base 1. Sequences MDHEN (CDR1) and SYDVKM (CDR2) are obtained from the germline V gene. To note about this clone: Its antigen is unknown. Per-nucleotide qualities are absent, and no much larger clonotype sits a single base away.

This TCR derives from a man between 60 and 70 years old with pancreatic cancer. Sequenced material: peripheral blood, taken from a patient treated with proton-based radiotherapy. Recombination connected TRBV28 to TRBJ2-7, with the D gene too uncertain to name. Read as DNA, the sequence is TGTGCCAGCAGTTTATCGAACCCCTACGAGCAGTACTTC. This is translated as CASSLSNPYEQYF.